These 23 T cell receptor beta chains share one sample of origin, sequenced in a study of CD8 T cells in ankylosing spondylitis. TCRdb redid the calling of the 5' RACE reads with MiXCR, one entry per CDR3 protein. Of about 360,000 distinct CDR3 sequences in the sample, roughly 20% were seen once. The sample comprised blood, either unsorted or a sorted T cell fraction (not recorded which). The receptors derive from a male donor with ankylosing spondylitis or in good health (not recorded which).

This clonotype was recorded a few times. V usage is TRBV5-5 and J usage is TRBJ2-7, with D tentatively TRBD1 or TRBD2 (5 bases each). CDR3 length: 13 amino acids. Germline values: CDR1 SGHKS, CDR2 YYEKEE (reference sequence). V was cut by 2 bases and J by 5 bases, with 11 bases left in between. The CDR3 DNA sequence: TGTGCCAGCAGCTTATGGGGGTCCCACGAGCAGTACTTC. Translating gives CASSLWGSHEQYF.

This clonotype was picked up many times. The junction does not match germline at one end; this may be a read error. The J gene is TRBJ2-7, the V gene TRBV10-1; 10 bases map to TRBD1. This CDR3 has 14 amino acids. Germline V gives CDR1 WNHNN, CDR2 SYGVQD (reference sequence). The CDR3 reads CASIKGQGSYEQYF. The CDR3 DNA follows: TGCGCCAGCATTAAGGGACAGGGGTCCTATGAGCAGTACTTC.

The rearrangement uses TRBV18 and TRBJ2-1; 8 positions agree with TRBD1. The trim removed 5 bases at V and 6 bases at J, leaving 15 bases unmatched. CDR3 length: 17 residues. The germline V gene has CDR1 KGHSH and CDR2 LQKENI. The CDR3 sequence: CASSSDPPGQVGNEQFF. The DNA of the CDR3 is TGTGCCAGCTCATCTGACCCCCCGGGACAGGTGGGCAATGAGCAGTTCTTC.

The chain uses TRBV12-3 or TRBV12-4 and TRBJ2-1; 10 positions match TRBD2. J gave up 9 bases and V 5 bases, and 10 bases lay outside the gene matches. The CDR3 totals 15 residues. CDR3 protein: CASSPLVAGGPEQFF. In nucleotides, the CDR3 is TGTGCCAGCAGTCCCTTGGTAGCGGGGGGACCTGAGCAGTTCTTC.

The gene calls are TRBV13 and TRBJ2-3, with TRBD2 matching over 7 bases. V trimming: 5 bases; J trimming: 4 bases; junction bases outside the gene matches: 6. This CDR3 is built from 14 residues. Germline V gives CDR1 PRHDT, CDR2 FYEKMQ (reference sequence). Here the CDR3 DNA reads TGTGCCAGCAGCATAACTAGCGCCGCAGATACGCAGTATTTT. It encodes CASSITSAADTQYF.

This clonotype has just a few counts. The rearrangement joins TRBV10-3 to TRBJ2-7; D remains unclear. The germline CDR1 and CDR2 sequences are ENHRY and SYGVKD. This CDR3 region has 13 residues. The V end was cut by 0 bases, the J end by 4 bases, with 7 bases between. In nucleotides, the CDR3 is TGTGCCATCAGTGAGTCGATATCATACGAGCAGTACTTC. Protein sequence: CAISESISYEQYF.

This clonotype has just a few counts. The J gene is TRBJ2-3, the V gene TRBV29-1, with TRBD1 matching over 7 bases. The trim removed 0 bases at V and 2 bases at J, leaving 8 bases unmatched. The CDR3 loop spans 16 amino acids. Germline CDR1 and CDR2: SQVTM and ANQGSEA. The CDR3 loop is CSVEDFEGANTDTQYF. In nucleotides, the CDR3 is TGCAGCGTTGAAGATTTTGAGGGGGCTAACACAGATACGCAGTATTTT.

In this sample, this clonotype turned up a few times. This sequence joins TRBV7-2 and TRBJ2-7; TRBD1 aligns across 8 bases. V lost 5 bases to trimming and J lost 4 bases; unmatched junction nucleotides: 7. The germline V gene has CDR1 SGHTA and CDR2 FQGNSA. The CDR3 runs to 14 residues. The CDR3 coding sequence is TGTGCCAGCAGCCCAGACAGGGGATGGTACGAGCAGTACTTC. Translated: CASSPDRGWYEQYF.

This clonotype was seen a few times. The chain couples TRBV10-3 to TRBJ1-1; D unresolved. CDR3 length: 13 residues. The V and J ends lost 5 bases and 1 base respectively, with 8 bases between them. CDR1 and CDR2 from the germline V gene are ENHRY and SYGVKD. CDR3 DNA sequence: TGTGCCATCAGTCCGACGGCGAACACTGAAGCTTTCTTT. Its translation: CAISPTANTEAFF.

This clonotype was counted between two and nine times. The V call is TRBV9, the J call TRBJ2-5; TRBD2 matches at 8 bases. V lost 4 bases to trimming and J lost 5 bases; unmatched junction nucleotides: 7. CDR1 and CDR2 (germline): SGDLS, YYNGEE. The CDR3 extends over 14 amino acids. Written as DNA, the CDR3 is TGTGCCAGCAGCTTTAGCGGGACTACTGAGACCCAGTACTTC. Protein: CASSFSGTTETQYF.

This clonotype has more than one count but fewer than ten. The chain recombines TRBV20-1 with TRBJ2-7; 8 nucleotides match TRBD1. V lost 3 bases, J lost 1 base, and 5 bases stayed unmatched. Germline values: CDR1 DFQATT, CDR2 SNEGSKA (reference sequence). The CDR3 spans 14 residues. CDR3 in amino acids: CSAREDRVSYEQYF. The CDR3 DNA reads TGCAGTGCTAGGGAGGACAGGGTTTCCTACGAGCAGTACTTC.

This clonotype was found many times. The chain has TRBV6-5 and TRBJ2-7, with 7 bases identical to TRBD1. V was pared by 0 bases and J by 1 base, with 0 bases of the junction left unmatched. The CDR3 has 14 amino acids. The germline gives CDR1 MNHEY, CDR2 SVGAGI. CDR3 in DNA: TGTGCCAGCAGTTACTCGGGACAGTCCTACGAGCAGTACTTC. Amino acid sequence: CASSYSGQSYEQYF.

This clonotype was seen a few times. The V gene is TRBV28, the J gene TRBJ2-3; 7 bases are shared with TRBD1. CDR3 size: 14 residues. CDR1 and CDR2 from the germline V gene are MDHEN and SYDVKM. V lost 1 base, J lost 4 bases, and 2 bases stayed unmatched. Written as DNA, the CDR3 is TGTGCCAGCAGTTTATCTACAGGGGCAGATACGCAGTATTTT. Translated: CASSLSTGADTQYF.

A few counts support this clonotype. The chain joins TRBV4-2 to TRBJ2-7; weak D call: TRBD2 (6 bases). Trimming removed 0 bases at V and 3 bases at J, with 15 bases between. The CDR3 sequence is 16 residues long. CDR1 and CDR2 from the germline V gene are LGHNA and YNFKEQ. CDR3 amino acids: CASSQEEARGSYEQYF. In nucleotides, the CDR3 is TGTGCCAGCAGCCAAGAGGAGGCGCGGGGCAGCTACGAGCAGTACTTC.

This chain joins TRBV5-1 and TRBJ2-7; D might be TRBD2 (7 bases). Trimming pared 1 base from V and 4 bases from J, leaving 12 bases between. CDR3 length: 14 amino acids. Germline V lookup: CDR1 SGHRS, CDR2 YFSETQ. CDR3 nucleotides: TGCGCCAGCAGCTTGCGGGGGGCAGTGTACGAGCAGTACTTC. Protein sequence: CASSLRGAVYEQYF.

This clonotype was counted a single time. The chain uses TRBV20-1 and TRBJ2-5; no definite D call. The germline CDR1 and CDR2 sequences are DFQATT and SNEGSKA (reference sequence). V shed 0 bases and J shed 6 bases, with 11 bases lying between them. This CDR3 is 13 amino acids long. The CDR3 spells CSARDIWAKTQYF. The CDR3 DNA sequence: TGCAGTGCTAGAGATATCTGGGCCAAGACCCAGTACTTC.

The genes are TRBV18 and TRBJ2-5; D not certain. The length of the CDR3 is 16 residues. With 3 bases removed from V and 0 bases from J, the gap between germline ends came to 14 bases. Germline-derived CDR1 and CDR2 are KGHSH and LQKENI. The CDR3, as DNA: TGTGCCAGCTCACCCAGCAACCAAGTATACCAAGAGACCCAGTACTTC. It yields the protein CASSPSNQVYQETQYF.

Ten or more counts support this clonotype. The chain employs TRBV10-2 and TRBJ1-5, with no clear D. CDR3 length equals 13 residues. Trimming stripped 6 bases from V and 1 base from J, with 7 bases between. CDR1 is WSHSY, CDR2 SAAADI, per germline. The CDR3 nucleotides are TGCGCCAGCAGAGGGTTAAGCAATCAGCCCCAGCATTTT. Translated, it gives CASRGLSNQPQHF.

This chain connects TRBV19 to TRBJ1-1; D perhaps matches TRBD1 (5 bases). CDR1 LNHDA and CDR2 SQIVND come from the germline V gene (reference sequence). The V end was cut by 5 bases, the J end by 7 bases, with 20 bases between. The CDR3 is 15 residues long. CDR3 coding DNA: TGTGCCAGTAGTGCCCCTACTGGGGCCGCGGGTGAAGCTTTCTTT. It specifies CASSAPTGAAGEAFF.

The chain is built from TRBV13 and TRBJ2-1; 10 bases line up with TRBD2. Trimming removed 5 bases from V and 6 bases from J; junction bases left unmatched: 10. Germline V lookup: CDR1 PRHDT, CDR2 FYEKMQ (reference sequence). This CDR3 is built from 16 residues. CDR3 in DNA: TGTGCCAGCAGCGTTTATGGAGCGGGGGGGGTCAATGAGCAGTTCTTC. Translating gives CASSVYGAGGVNEQFF.

The chain has TRBV20-1 and TRBJ2-2; 8 nucleotides match TRBD2. After removal of 0 bases from V and 4 bases from J, the junction contained 10 bases not matched to a gene. CDR1 DFQATT and CDR2 SNEGSKA come from the germline V gene (reference sequence). This CDR3 spans 17 amino acids. The CDR3 region has the DNA TGCAGTGCTAGAGAAGGGCCGGGGGGGCCGAGCACCGGGGAGCTGTTTTTT. Protein: CSAREGPGGPSTGELFF.

V is TRBV6-7 and J is TRBJ2-2, with 7 bases matching TRBD1. TRBV6-7 qualifies as an ORF whose function is uncertain. Trimming removed 0 bases from V and 8 bases from J; junction bases left unmatched: 0. The CDR3 has 13 residues. CDR3 in DNA: TGTGCCAGCAGTTACTCGACAGGGGGGGAGCTGTTTTTT. Encoded protein: CASSYSTGGELFF.

This rearrangement joins TRBV19 to TRBJ1-5, with 11 bases that match TRBD1. V shed 10 bases, J shed 4 bases, and the junction held 6 bases outside the gene matches. The CDR3 extends over 14 amino acids. The germline CDR1 and CDR2 sequences are LNHDA and SQIVND (reference sequence). The CDR3 nucleotides are TGTGCCACCGGGGACAGGGGGTTTAATCAGCCCCAGCATTTT. Translation: CATGDRGFNQPQHF.